Presented here are 6 T cell receptor beta chains from one specimen sequenced in a study of T-cell memory formation after mild COVID-19. TCRdb itself ran the 5' RACE reads through MiXCR, one entry per CDR3 protein. The repertoire holds about 420,000 distinct CDR3 sequences, 23% seen once, with about 12% in the top ten. Source material: PBMCs or a T cell subset sorted from them (not recorded which). All receptors derive from an adult woman who had mild COVID-19 (a few samples of this study predate the infection). Cell type and time point are not known.

V gene TRBV9 combines with J gene TRBJ2-3; D may be TRBD2 (7 bases). Trimming pared 4 bases from V and 0 bases from J, leaving 12 bases between. Germline loops: CDR1 SGDLS, CDR2 YYNGEE. The CDR3 contains 15 residues. DNA of the CDR3: TGTGCCAGCAGCTCGCGGGGGCCTAGCACAGATACGCAGTATTTT. It yields the protein CASSSRGPSTDTQYF.

V is TRBV24-1 and J is TRBJ1-5, with D hard to call. Germline V lookup: CDR1 KGHDR, CDR2 SFDVKD. V lost 5 bases to trimming and J lost 0 bases, with 7 bases between them. The CDR3 runs 14 residues. CDR3: CATSGHLSNQPQHF. DNA of the CDR3: TGTGCCACCAGTGGACACCTTAGCAATCAGCCCCAGCATTTT.

The J gene is TRBJ2-7, the V gene TRBV29-1, with D possibly matching TRBD1 (6 bases). CDR3 length: 12 amino acids. With 6 bases removed from V and 2 bases from J, the gap between germline ends came to 11 bases. Germline CDR1 is SQVTM and CDR2 is ANQGSEA. The CDR3 DNA reads as TGCAGCGTGATACAGGGTCCCTACGAGCAGTACTTC. This encodes CSVIQGPYEQYF.

The V and J genes are TRBV7-9 and TRBJ2-3; D unclear. This CDR3 spans 12 amino acids. Between the trimmed V and J ends, which lost 5 bases and 5 bases, there was a span of 8 bases. Per the germline V gene, CDR1 is SEHNR and CDR2 is FQNEAQ (reference sequence). The CDR3 reads CASSPPLDTQYF. CDR3 in DNA: TGTGCCAGCAGCCCCCCGTTAGATACGCAGTATTTT.

The chain is built from TRBV5-1 and TRBJ2-3, with D tentatively TRBD2 (5 bases). The V gene's germline CDR1 is SGHRS and CDR2 YFSETQ. The CDR3 loop spans 15 amino acids. Trimming left V 0 bases short and J 4 bases short, with 12 bases between. The CDR3 is CASSLGAGVADTQYF. CDR3 in DNA: TGCGCCAGCAGCTTGGGGGCGGGCGTCGCAGATACGCAGTATTTT. The entire variable domain, with the rest obtained from reference TRBV5-1 and TRBJ2-3, is as follows: KAGVTQTPRYLIKTRGQQVTLSCSPISGHRSVSWYQQTPGQGLQFLFEYFSETQRNKGNFPGRFSGRQFSNSRSEMNVSTLELGDSALYLCASSLGAGVADTQYFGPGTRLTVL.

This CDR3 is CASSRRPLGGGTDTQYF. The CDR3 DNA follows: TGCGCCAGCAGCCGCCGACCACTAGGGGGGGGCACAGATACGCAGTATTTT. The chain is built from TRBV5-1 and TRBJ2-3; maybe TRBD2 (7 bases). Trimming pared 4 bases from V and 1 base from J, leaving 19 bases between. The CDR3 sequence is 17 residues long. Per the germline V gene, CDR1 is SGHRS and CDR2 is YFSETQ. Together with reference TRBV5-1 and TRBJ2-3, the CDR3 gives the full variable domain: KAGVTQTPRYLIKTRGQQVTLSCSPISGHRSVSWYQQTPGQGLQFLFEYFSETQRNKGNFPGRFSGRQFSNSRSEMNVSTLELGDSALYLCASSRRPLGGGTDTQYFGPGTRLTVL.